Listed here are 14 T cell receptor beta chains from one sample, sequenced in a study of beta chain features in type 1 diabetes. Expressed TCRB transcripts were sequenced, since all the RNA that had been isolated was reverse transcribed. Some clones are missing from TCRdb's copy, which holds only in-frame ones; the method was immunoSEQ multiplex PCR. Here the sample spans roughly 240,000 clones, less than 15% being singletons. The sample comprised naive CD4+ T cells from blood. These receptors came from a woman in her thirties or forties in good health.

The J gene is TRBJ1-4, the V gene TRBV5-1; 7 bases map to TRBD1. The CDR3 sequence is 13 residues long. The germline V gene has CDR1 SGHRS and CDR2 YFSETQ. Trimming took 5 bases from V and 8 from J; bases not matched to a gene: 6. The CDR3 sequence is CASSPTDREKLFF. The CDR3 DNA reads as TGCGCCAGCAGTCCTACGGACAGGGAAAAACTGTTTTTT. Combining the CDR3 with reference TRBV5-1 and TRBJ1-4 gives the whole variable domain KAGVTQTPRYLIKTRGQQVTLSCSPISGHRSVSWYQQTPGQGLQFLFEYFSETQRNKGNFPGRFSGRQFSNSRSEMNVSTLELGDSALYLCASSPTDREKLFFGSGTQLSVL.

This chain's CDR3 is CASSTGQLLKETQYF. As DNA, the CDR3 is TGCGCCAGCAGCACCGGACAACTCCTAAAAGAGACCCAGTACTTC. This rearrangement joins TRBV5-1 to TRBJ2-5, with a tentative D call TRBD1 (5 bases). The germline gives CDR1 SGHRS, CDR2 YFSETQ. The CDR3 covers 15 residues. V was pared by 4 bases and J by 3 bases, with 16 bases between.

In DNA form, the CDR3 reads TGTGCCAGCAGCTTAGAGCTTCAGGTCTATTCTGAAAAACTGTTTTTT. Amino acid sequence: CASSLELQVYSEKLFF. The rearrangement joins TRBV7-9 to TRBJ1-4, with D uncertain. The ends were cut back, 1 base at V and 7 bases at J, with 16 bases in the middle. Looked up from germline, CDR1 is SEHNR and CDR2 is FQNEAQ (reference sequence). This CDR3 spans 16 amino acids.

The V call is TRBV2, the J call TRBJ2-1; no reliable D call. Deletions cut 5 bases from V and 5 bases from J, with 4 bases between. This CDR3 spans 11 amino acids. Germline assignment: CDR1 SNHLY and CDR2 FYNNEI. This CDR3 reads CASSYDNEQFF. The DNA of the CDR3 is TGTGCCAGCAGTTATGACAATGAGCAGTTCTTC.

This clone was detected a few times. This sequence joins TRBV2 and TRBJ2-6, with D unresolved. Trimming shortened V by 5 bases and J by 0 bases, and 8 bases separated the two germline ends. Germline CDR1 reads SNHLY; CDR2 reads FYNNEI. This CDR3 region has 15 residues. The CDR3 region has the DNA TGTGCCAGCAGTCGCCGGAGCTCTGGGGCCAACGTCCTGACTTTC. Translated, it gives CASSRRSSGANVLTF.

This clone was seen more than once but under ten times. The chain combines TRBV5-4 with TRBJ2-1; TRBD2 aligns across 7 bases. After removal of 0 bases from V and 9 bases from J, the junction contained 3 bases not matched to a gene. The CDR3 runs 13 residues. Germline V gene data show CDR1 as SGHNT and CDR2 as YYREEE (reference sequence). CDR3 amino acids: CASSLVAGGEQFF. In nucleotides, the CDR3 is TGTGCCAGCAGCTTGGTAGCGGGCGGTGAGCAGTTCTTC.

The chain joins TRBV18 to TRBJ2-1; tentative D call: TRBD2 (5 bases). The CDR3 has 15 residues. CDR1 is KGHSH, CDR2 LQKENI, per germline. Trimming removed 3 bases at V and 6 bases at J, with 15 bases between. CDR3 nucleotides: TGTGCCAGCTCACCCGGACTGACCACCTCCAATGAGCAGTTCTTC. Its translation is CASSPGLTTSNEQFF.

This clone was detected only a few times. J is TRBJ2-6 and V is TRBV11-2, with D maybe TRBD2 (5 bases). Trimming shortened V by 0 bases and J by 0 bases, and 12 bases separated the two germline ends. The CDR3 loop spans 18 amino acids. Germline V gene data show CDR1 as SGHAT and CDR2 as FQNNGV. CDR3 loop: CASSLDRRRVSGANVLTF. DNA for the CDR3: TGTGCCAGCAGCTTAGACCGACGGCGGGTCTCTGGGGCCAACGTCCTGACTTTC.

This chain uses TRBV5-1 with TRBJ2-5; D is possibly TRBD2 (6 bases). V dropped 1 base and J dropped 0 bases, with 10 bases sitting between them. Germline V CDR1 and CDR2: SGHRS, YFSETQ. This CDR3 has 15 amino acids. CDR3 protein: CASSLLRGDQETQYF. The CDR3 bases are TGCGCCAGCAGCTTGCTACGCGGGGACCAAGAGACCCAGTACTTC.

J is TRBJ2-2 and V is TRBV25-1; 11 bases are shared with TRBD2. CDR3 length: 16 residues. J was trimmed by 7 bases and V by 7 bases; bases with no gene match: 11. Looked up from germline, CDR1 is MGHDK and CDR2 is SYGVNS. The CDR3: CASTPGTGLAGGELFF. The CDR3 DNA reads as TGTGCCAGCACCCCGGGGACAGGACTAGCGGGCGGGGAGCTGTTTTTT.

This clone was observed a handful of times. The rearrangement joins TRBV25-1 to TRBJ2-7; D gene unclear. The CDR3 loop spans 15 amino acids. V gave up 2 bases and J gave up 1 base, with 12 bases separating them. Per the germline V gene, CDR1 is MGHDK and CDR2 is SYGVNS. For the CDR3, the DNA is TGTGCCAGCAGTGAACCGGGTGCCAGATCCTACGAGCAGTACTTC. This gives the protein CASSEPGARSYEQYF.

The V call is TRBV4-1, the J call TRBJ2-7; maybe TRBD1 (5 bases). This CDR3 is 17 amino acids long. Germline loops: CDR1 MGHRA, CDR2 YSYEKL. Trimming removed 0 bases at V and 4 bases at J, with 19 bases between. The CDR3: CASSQDLGRAQVYEQYF. CDR3 coding DNA: TGCGCCAGCAGCCAAGATTTGGGCAGGGCCCAGGTATACGAGCAGTACTTC.

This clone was seen a few times. The chain has TRBV28 and TRBJ2-3; 9 bases match TRBD1. CDR1 is MDHEN and CDR2 is SYDVKM in the germline V gene. This CDR3 contains 15 residues. Germline trimming cut 5 bases from V and 10 bases from J; bases unmatched to any gene: 13. The CDR3 spells CASSPIGTGFVSQYF. The CDR3 DNA reads as TGTGCCAGCAGTCCCATAGGGACAGGGTTCGTCTCGCAGTATTTT.

The rearrangement links TRBV9 to TRBJ2-7; 9 bases match TRBD1. V lost 1 base to trimming and J lost 1 base; unmatched junction nucleotides: 3. The CDR3 sequence is 15 residues long. Looked up from germline, CDR1 is SGDLS and CDR2 is YYNGEE. Written as DNA, the CDR3 is TGTGCCAGCAGCGTAACCGGGACAGGGTCCTACGAGCAGTACTTC. Its translation: CASSVTGTGSYEQYF.